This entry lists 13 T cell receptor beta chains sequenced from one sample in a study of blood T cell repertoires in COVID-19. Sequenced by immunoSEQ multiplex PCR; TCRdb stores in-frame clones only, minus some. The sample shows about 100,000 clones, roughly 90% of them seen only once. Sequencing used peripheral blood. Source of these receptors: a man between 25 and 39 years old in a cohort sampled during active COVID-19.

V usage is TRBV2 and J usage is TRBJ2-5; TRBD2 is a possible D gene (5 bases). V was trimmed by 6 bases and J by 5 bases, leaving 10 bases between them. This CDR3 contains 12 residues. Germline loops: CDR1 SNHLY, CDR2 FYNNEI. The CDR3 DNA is TGTGCCAGCAGGGGAGAGGAGGAGACCCAGTACTTC. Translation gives CASRGEEETQYF.

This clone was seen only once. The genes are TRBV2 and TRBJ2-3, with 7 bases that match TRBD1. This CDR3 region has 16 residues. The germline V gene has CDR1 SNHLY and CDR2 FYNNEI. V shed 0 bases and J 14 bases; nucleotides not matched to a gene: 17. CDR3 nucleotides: TGTGCCAGCAGTGAAGCGACGACAGGGCCACAGACCCCTGCGTATTTT. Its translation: CASSEATTGPQTPAYF.

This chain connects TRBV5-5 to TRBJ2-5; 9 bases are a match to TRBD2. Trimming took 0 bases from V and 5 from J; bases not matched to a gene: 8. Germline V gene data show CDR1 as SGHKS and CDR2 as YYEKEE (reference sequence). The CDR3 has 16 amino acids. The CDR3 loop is CASSLDLAGGAETQYF. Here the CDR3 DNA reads TGTGCCAGCAGCTTGGATTTGGCGGGGGGGGCGGAGACCCAGTACTTC.

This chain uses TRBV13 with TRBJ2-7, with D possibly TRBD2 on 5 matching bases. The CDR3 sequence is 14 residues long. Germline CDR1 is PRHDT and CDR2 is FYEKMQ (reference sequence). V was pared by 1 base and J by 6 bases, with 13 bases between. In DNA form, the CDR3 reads TGTGCCAGCAGCTTAGACTATTCTGGGAGCGAGCAGTACTTC. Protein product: CASSLDYSGSEQYF.

The DNA of the CDR3 is TGTGCCAGCAGCGATCGACAGGGGGGGCCCTCTGGGGCCAACGTCCTGACTTTC. It codes for CASSDRQGGPSGANVLTF. V and J are TRBV9 and TRBJ2-6; 9 bases fit TRBD1. Trimming cost V 3 bases and J 0 bases; bases outside gene matches: 7. Germline CDR1 reads SGDLS; CDR2 reads YYNGEE. There are 18 residues in the CDR3.

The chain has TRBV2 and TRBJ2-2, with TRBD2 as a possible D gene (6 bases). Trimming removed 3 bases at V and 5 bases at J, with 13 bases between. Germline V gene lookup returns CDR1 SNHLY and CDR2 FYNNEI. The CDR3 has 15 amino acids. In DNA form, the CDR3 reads TGTGCCAGCAGTGAGGAGGGCAGGGTGACCGGGGAGCTGTTTTTT. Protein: CASSEEGRVTGELFF.

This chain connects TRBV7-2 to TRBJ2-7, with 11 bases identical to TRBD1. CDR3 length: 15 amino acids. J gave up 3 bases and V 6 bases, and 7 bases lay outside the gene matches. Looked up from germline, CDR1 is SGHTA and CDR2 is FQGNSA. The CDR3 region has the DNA TGTGCCAGCAGAGAAGGACAGGGGGCTTTCTACGAGCAGTACTTC. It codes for CASREGQGAFYEQYF. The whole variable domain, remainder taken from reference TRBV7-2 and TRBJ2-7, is GAGVSQSPSNKVTEKGKDVELRCDPISGHTALYWYRQSLGQGLEFLIYFQGNSAPDKSGLPSDRFSAERTGGSVSTLTIQRTQQEDSAVYLCASREGQGAFYEQYFGPGTRLTVT.

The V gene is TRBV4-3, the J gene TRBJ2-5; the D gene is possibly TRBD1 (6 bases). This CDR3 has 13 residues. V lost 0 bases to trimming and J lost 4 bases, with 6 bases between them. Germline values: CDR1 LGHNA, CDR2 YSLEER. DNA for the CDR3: TGCGCCAGCAGCCAAGACAGGGGAGAGACCCAGTACTTC. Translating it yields CASSQDRGETQYF.

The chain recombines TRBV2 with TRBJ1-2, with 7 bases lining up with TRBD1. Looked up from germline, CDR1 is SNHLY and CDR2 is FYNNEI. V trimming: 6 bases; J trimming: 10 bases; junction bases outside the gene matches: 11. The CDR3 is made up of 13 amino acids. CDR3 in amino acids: CASSLTGSISYTF. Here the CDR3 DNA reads TGTGCCAGCAGCCTGACAGGGTCGATATCCTACACCTTC.

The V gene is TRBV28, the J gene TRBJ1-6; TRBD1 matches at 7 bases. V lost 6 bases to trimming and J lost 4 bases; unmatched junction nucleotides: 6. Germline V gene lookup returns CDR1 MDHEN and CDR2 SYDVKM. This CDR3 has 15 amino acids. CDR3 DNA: TGTGCCAGCAGAGGGACAGCGGCATATAATTCACCCCTCCACTTT. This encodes CASRGTAAYNSPLHF.

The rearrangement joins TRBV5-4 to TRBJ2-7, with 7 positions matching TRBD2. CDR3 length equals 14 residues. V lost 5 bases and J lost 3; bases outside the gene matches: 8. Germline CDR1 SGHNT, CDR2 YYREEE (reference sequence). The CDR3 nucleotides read TGTGCCAGCAGTATCTGGGGGGGATACTACGAGCAGTACTTC. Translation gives CASSIWGGYYEQYF. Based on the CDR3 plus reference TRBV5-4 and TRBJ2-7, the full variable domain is ETGVTQSPTHLIKTRGQQVTLRCSSQSGHNTVSWYQQALGQGPQFIFQYYREEENGRGNFPPRFSGLQFPNYSSELNVNALELDDSALYLCASSIWGGYYEQYFGPGTRLTVT.

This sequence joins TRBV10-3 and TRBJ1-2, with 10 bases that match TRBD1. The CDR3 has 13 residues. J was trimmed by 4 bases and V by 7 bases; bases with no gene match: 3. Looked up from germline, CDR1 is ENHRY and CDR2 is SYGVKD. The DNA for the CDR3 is TGTGCCATCAAGGGACAGGGGAGCTATGGCTACACCTTC. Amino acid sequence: CAIKGQGSYGYTF.

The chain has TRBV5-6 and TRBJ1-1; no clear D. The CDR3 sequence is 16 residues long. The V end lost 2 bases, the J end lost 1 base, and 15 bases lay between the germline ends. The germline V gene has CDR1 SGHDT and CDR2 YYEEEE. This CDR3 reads CASSLMGSAANTEAFF. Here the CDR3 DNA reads TGTGCCAGCAGCTTAATGGGATCAGCGGCGAACACTGAAGCTTTCTTT.